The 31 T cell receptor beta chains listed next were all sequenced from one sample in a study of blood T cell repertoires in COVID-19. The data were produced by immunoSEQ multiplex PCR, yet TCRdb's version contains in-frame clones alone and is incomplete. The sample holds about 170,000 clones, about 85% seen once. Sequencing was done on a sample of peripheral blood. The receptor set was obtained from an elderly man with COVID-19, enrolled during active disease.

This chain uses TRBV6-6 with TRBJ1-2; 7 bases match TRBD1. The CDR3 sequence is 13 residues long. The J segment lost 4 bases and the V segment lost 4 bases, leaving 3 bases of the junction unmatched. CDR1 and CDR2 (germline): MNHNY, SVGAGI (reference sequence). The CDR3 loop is CASSLQGSYGYTF. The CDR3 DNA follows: TGTGCCAGCAGTTTACAGGGGTCCTATGGCTACACCTTC.

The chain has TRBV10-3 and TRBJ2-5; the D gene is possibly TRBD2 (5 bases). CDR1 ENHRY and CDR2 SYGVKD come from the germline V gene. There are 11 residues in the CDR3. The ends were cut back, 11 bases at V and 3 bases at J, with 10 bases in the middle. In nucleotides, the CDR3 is TGTGCCTCCCGGGGAGAAGAGACCCAGTACTTC. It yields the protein CASRGEETQYF.

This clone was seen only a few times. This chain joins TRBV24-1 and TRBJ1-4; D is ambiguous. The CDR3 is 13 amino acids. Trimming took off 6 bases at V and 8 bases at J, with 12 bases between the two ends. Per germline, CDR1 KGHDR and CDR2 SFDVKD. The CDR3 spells CATSKAGEEKLFF. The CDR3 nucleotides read TGTGCCACCAGTAAGGCCGGGGAAGAAAAACTGTTTTTT.

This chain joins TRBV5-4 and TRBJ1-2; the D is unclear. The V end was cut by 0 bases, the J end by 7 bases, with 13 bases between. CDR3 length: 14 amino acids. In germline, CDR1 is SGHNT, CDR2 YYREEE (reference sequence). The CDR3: CASSLGLGRGGYTF. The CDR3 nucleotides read TGTGCCAGCAGCTTGGGCCTCGGTCGGGGTGGCTACACCTTC.

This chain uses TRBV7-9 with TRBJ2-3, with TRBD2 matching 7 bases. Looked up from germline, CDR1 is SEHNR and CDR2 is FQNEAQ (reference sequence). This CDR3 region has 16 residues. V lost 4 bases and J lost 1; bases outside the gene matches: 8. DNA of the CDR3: TGTGCCAGCAGCTCCAAGGGTACTAGCGGCACAGATACGCAGTATTTT. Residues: CASSSKGTSGTDTQYF.

CDR3 sequence: CASTRDRVGQPQHF. The CDR3 DNA follows: TGTGCCAGCACTCGGGACAGGGTCGGTCAGCCCCAGCATTTT. The chain recombines TRBV2 with TRBJ1-5, with TRBD1 matching over 9 bases. The length of the CDR3 is 14 residues. Looked up from germline, CDR1 is SNHLY and CDR2 is FYNNEI. Trimming cost V 7 bases and J 6 bases; bases outside gene matches: 7.

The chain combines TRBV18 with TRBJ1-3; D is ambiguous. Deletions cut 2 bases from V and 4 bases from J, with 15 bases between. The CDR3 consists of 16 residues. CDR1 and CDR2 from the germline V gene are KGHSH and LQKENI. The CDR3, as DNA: TGTGCCAGCTCACCAAATACAGTTTCCTCGGGAAACACCATATATTTT. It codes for CASSPNTVSSGNTIYF.

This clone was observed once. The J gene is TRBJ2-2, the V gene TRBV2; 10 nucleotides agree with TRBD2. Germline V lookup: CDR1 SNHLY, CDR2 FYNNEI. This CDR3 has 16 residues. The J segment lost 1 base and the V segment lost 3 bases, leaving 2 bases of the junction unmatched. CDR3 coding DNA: TGTGCCAGCAGTGACTCTAGCGGGGGGAACACCGGGGAGCTGTTTTTT. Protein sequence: CASSDSSGGNTGELFF.

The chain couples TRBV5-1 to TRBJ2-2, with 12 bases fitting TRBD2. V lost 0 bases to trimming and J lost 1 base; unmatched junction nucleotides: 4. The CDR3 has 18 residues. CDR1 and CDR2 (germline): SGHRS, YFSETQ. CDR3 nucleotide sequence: TGCGCCAGCAGCTTGGGCCCGGGACTAGCGGGGAACACCGGGGAGCTGTTTTTT. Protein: CASSLGPGLAGNTGELFF.

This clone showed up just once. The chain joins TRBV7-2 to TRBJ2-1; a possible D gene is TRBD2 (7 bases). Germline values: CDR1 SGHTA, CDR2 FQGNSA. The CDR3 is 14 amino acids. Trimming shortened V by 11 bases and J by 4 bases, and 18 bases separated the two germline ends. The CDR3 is CAGGAGPPYNEQFF. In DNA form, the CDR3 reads TGTGCCGGGGGGGCAGGGCCCCCTTACAATGAGCAGTTCTTC.

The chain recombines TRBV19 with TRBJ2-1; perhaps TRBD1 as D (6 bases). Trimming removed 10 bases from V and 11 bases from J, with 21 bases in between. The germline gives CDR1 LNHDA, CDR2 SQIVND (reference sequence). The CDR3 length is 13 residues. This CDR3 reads CATKQGFTMKQFF. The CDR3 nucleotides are TGTGCCACCAAACAGGGTTTTACAATGAAGCAGTTCTTC.

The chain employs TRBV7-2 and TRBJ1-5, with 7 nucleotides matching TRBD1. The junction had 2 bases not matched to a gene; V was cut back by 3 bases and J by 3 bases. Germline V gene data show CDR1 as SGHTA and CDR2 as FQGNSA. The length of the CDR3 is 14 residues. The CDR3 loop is CASSFGTDNQPQHF. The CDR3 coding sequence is TGTGCCAGCAGCTTCGGGACAGACAATCAGCCCCAGCATTTT.

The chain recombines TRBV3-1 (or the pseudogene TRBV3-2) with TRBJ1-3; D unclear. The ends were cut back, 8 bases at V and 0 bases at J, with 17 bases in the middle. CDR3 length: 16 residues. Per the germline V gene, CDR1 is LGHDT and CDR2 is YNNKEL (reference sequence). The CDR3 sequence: CASALGGRGSGNTIYF. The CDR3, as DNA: TGTGCCAGCGCCCTCGGTGGGCGGGGCTCTGGAAACACCATATATTTT.

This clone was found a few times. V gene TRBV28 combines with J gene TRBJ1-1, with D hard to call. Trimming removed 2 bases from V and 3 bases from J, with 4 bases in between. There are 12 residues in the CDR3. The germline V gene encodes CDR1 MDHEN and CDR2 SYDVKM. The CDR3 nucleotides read TGTGCCAGCAGTTTACAGGACACTGAAGCTTTCTTT. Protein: CASSLQDTEAFF.

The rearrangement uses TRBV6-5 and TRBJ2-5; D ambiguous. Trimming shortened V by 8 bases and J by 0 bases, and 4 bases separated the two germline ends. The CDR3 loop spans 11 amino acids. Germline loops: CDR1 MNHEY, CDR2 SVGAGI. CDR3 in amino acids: CASRYQETQYF. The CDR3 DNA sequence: TGTGCCAGCCGGTACCAAGAGACCCAGTACTTC.

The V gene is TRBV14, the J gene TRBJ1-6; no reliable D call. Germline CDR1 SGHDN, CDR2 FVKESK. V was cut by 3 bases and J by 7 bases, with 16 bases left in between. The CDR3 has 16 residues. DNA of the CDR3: TGTGCCAGCAGCCACCGGGGAAACAGCCTCAATTCACCCCTCCACTTT. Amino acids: CASSHRGNSLNSPLHF.

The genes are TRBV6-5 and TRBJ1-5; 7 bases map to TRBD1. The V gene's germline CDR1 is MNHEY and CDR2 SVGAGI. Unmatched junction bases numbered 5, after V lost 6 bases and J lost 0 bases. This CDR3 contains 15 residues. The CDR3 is CASRRDRDSNQPQHF. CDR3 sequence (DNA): TGTGCCAGCAGACGAGACAGGGATAGCAATCAGCCCCAGCATTTT.

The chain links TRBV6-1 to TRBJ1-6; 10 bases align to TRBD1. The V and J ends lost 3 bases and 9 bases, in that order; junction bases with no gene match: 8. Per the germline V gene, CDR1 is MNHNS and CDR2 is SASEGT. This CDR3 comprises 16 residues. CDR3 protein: CASSEPTGTGASPLHF. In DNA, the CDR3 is TGTGCCAGCAGTGAGCCAACCGGGACAGGGGCTTCACCCCTCCACTTT.

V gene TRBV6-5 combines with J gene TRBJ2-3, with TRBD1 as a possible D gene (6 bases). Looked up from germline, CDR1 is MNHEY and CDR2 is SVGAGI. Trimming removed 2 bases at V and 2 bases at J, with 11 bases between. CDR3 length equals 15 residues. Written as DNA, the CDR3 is TGTGCCAGCAGTTACCGGGGACACCACACAGATACGCAGTATTTT. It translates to CASSYRGHHTDTQYF.

The CDR3 region is CASSSPEGAITEAFF. The CDR3, as DNA: TGTGCCAGCAGCTCGCCTGAGGGGGCAATCACTGAAGCTTTCTTT. This chain joins TRBV5-6 and TRBJ1-1; 7 bases are a match to TRBD1. The V gene end was trimmed by 3 bases and the J gene end by 4 bases; junction bases not matched to a gene: 9. The CDR3 sequence is 15 residues long. Germline V gene lookup returns CDR1 SGHDT and CDR2 YYEEEE.

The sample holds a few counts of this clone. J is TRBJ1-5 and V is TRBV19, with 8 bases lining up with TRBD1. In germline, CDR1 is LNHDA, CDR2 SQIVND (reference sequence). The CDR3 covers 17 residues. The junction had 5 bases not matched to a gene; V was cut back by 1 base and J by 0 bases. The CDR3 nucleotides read TGTGCCAGTAGTATAGTGCAGGGGGCGAGTAGCAATCAGCCCCAGCATTTT. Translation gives CASSIVQGASSNQPQHF.

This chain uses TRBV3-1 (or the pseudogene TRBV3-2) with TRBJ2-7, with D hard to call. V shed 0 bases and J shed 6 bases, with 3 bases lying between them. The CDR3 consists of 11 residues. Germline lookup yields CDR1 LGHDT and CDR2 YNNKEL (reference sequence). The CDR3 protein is CASSQEREQYF. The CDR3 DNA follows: TGTGCCAGCAGCCAAGAGCGCGAGCAGTACTTC.

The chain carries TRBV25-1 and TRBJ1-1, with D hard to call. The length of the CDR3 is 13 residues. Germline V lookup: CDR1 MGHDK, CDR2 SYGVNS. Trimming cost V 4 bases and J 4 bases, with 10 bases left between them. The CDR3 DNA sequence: TGTGCCAGCAGTGCTGGCGCGGGCACTGAAGCTTTCTTT. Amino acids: CASSAGAGTEAFF.

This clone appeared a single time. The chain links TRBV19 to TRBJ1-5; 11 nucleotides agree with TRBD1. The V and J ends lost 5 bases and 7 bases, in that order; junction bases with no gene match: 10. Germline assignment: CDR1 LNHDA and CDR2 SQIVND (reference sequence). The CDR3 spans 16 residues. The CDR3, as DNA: TGTGCCAGTAGTGATTCTGGACAGGGGGCTTGGCAGCCCCAGCATTTT. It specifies CASSDSGQGAWQPQHF.

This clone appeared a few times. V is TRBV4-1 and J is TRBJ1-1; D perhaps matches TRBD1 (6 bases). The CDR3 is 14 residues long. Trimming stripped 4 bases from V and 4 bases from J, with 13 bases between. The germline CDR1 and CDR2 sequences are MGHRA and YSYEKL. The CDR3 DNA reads TGCGCCAGCAGCCCCCGGGGGGCGGGCACTGAAGCTTTCTTT. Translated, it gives CASSPRGAGTEAFF.

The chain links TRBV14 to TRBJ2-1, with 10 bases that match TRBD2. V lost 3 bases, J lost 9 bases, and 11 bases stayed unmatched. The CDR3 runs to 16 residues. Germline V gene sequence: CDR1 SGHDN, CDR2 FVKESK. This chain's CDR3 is CASSQQAGGRWGEQFF. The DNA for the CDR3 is TGTGCCAGCAGCCAGCAAGCGGGGGGGCGGTGGGGTGAGCAGTTCTTC. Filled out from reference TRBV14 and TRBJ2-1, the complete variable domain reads EAGVTQFPSHSVIEKGQTVTLRCDPISGHDNLYWYRRVMGKEIKFLLHFVKESKQDESGMPNNRFLAERTGGTYSTLKVQPAELEDSGVYFCASSQQAGGRWGEQFFGPGTRLTVL.

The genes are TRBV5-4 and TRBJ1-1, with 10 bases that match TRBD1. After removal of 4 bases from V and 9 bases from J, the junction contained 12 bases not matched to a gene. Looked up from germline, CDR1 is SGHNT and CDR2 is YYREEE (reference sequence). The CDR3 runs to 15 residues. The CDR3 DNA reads TGTGCCAGCAGCAGCGGGACAGGGGCGAGGGCAAAAGCTTTCTTT. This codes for CASSSGTGARAKAFF.

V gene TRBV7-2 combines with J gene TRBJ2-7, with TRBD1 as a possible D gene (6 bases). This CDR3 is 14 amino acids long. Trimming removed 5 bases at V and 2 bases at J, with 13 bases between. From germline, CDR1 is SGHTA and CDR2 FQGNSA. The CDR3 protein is CASSQGSTAYEQYF. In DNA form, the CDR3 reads TGTGCCAGCAGCCAGGGGTCCACAGCCTACGAGCAGTACTTC. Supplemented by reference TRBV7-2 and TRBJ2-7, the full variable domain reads GAGVSQSPSNKVTEKGKDVELRCDPISGHTALYWYRQSLGQGLEFLIYFQGNSAPDKSGLPSDRFSAERTGGSVSTLTIQRTQQEDSAVYLCASSQGSTAYEQYFGPGTRLTVT.

The CDR3 DNA is TGTGCCAGCTCACAACGGGGGGATACGCAGTATTTT. This sequence encodes CASSQRGDTQYF. The rearrangement uses TRBV18 and TRBJ2-3; weak D call: TRBD2 (6 bases). The CDR3 totals 12 residues. The V gene's germline CDR1 is KGHSH and CDR2 LQKENI. The germline V and J ends were trimmed by 4 bases and 6 bases, with 8 bases remaining between them.

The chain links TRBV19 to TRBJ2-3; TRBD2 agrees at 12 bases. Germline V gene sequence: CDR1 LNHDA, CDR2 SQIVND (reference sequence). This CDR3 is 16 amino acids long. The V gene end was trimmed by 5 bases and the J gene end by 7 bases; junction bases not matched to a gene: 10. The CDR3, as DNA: TGTGCCAGTAGTTCCCGGACTAGCGGGGTTATTTATACGCAGTATTTT. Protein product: CASSSRTSGVIYTQYF.

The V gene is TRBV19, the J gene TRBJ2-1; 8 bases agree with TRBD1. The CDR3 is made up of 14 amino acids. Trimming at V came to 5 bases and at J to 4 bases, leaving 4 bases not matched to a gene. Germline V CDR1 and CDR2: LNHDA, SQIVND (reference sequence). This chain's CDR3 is CASSARTGYNEQFF. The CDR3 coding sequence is TGTGCCAGTAGTGCCAGGACAGGGTACAATGAGCAGTTCTTC.